Sequencing of this TCR beta chain was carried out in a study of technical replicates of blood from several donors. The V end lost 5 bases, the J end lost 4 bases, and 18 bases lay between the germline ends. In germline, CDR1 is SGHVS, CDR2 FNYEAQ. This CDR3 region has 16 residues. Libraries were prepared by immunoSEQ multiplex PCR; TCRdb keeps only in-frame clonotypes and omits some of them. The sample includes tens of thousands of clones, about 90% of them seen just once. J is TRBJ2-1 and V is TRBV7-6; possible D gene TRBD1, 5 bases. Specimen: T cells isolated from PBMCs. The receptor comes from a human donor in good health. The CDR3 bases are TGTGCCAGCAGCCTCTTGGGTGGGGCAGGATACAATGAGCAGTTCTTC. Translation gives CASSLLGGAGYNEQFF.